A single sample gave rise to the 16 T cell receptor beta chains below, sequenced in a study of immune evolution from preneoplasia to lung adenocarcinoma (dated by TCRdb to 2020 to 2022). Library method: the immunoSEQ multiplex PCR assay. This is the immuneACCESS table as TCRdb keeps it, with only in-frame sequences that have V and J called. A part of the clones is gone; compared with another copy, unresolved V genes explain less than half, and the rest is unexplained. The sample table contains 6,000 to 7,000 clones; only one count was recorded for 65% to 85% of them. More than 8% of the sample goes to the ten largest clones. Sequencing input: FFPE adjacent normal lung tissue. These receptors were collected from a donor older than 65 with lung adenocarcinoma.

The chain joins TRBV7-9 to TRBJ2-5; 9 bases align to TRBD1. Germline CDR1 reads SEHNR; CDR2 reads FQNEAQ (reference sequence). V trimming: 5 bases; J trimming: 2 bases; junction bases outside the gene matches: 9. This CDR3 is built from 16 residues. The CDR3 coding sequence is TGTGCCAGCAGCCTACAGACAGGGGGAGGGCAAGAGACCCAGTACTTC. The encoded protein is CASSLQTGGGQETQYF.

This rearrangement joins TRBV27 to TRBJ1-1; possible D gene TRBD1, 6 bases. Germline CDR1 reads MNHEY; CDR2 reads SMNVEV (reference sequence). The CDR3 loop spans 14 amino acids. Between the trimmed V and J ends, which lost 8 bases and 4 bases, there was a span of 17 bases. The CDR3 region is CASARAGASTEAFF. The DNA of the CDR3 is TGTGCCAGCGCCCGGGCGGGGGCTAGCACTGAAGCTTTCTTT.

The sample holds a few counts of this clone. The CDR3 is CASSPTQGRRGYNEQFF. The CDR3 DNA reads as TGTGCCAGCAGCCCCACCCAGGGGCGCAGGGGCTACAATGAGCAGTTCTTC. The V and J genes are TRBV7-6 and TRBJ2-1; TRBD1 is a possible D gene (6 bases). Germline V CDR1 and CDR2: SGHVS, FNYEAQ. This CDR3 has 17 amino acids. The ends were cut back, 5 bases at V and 3 bases at J, with 20 bases in the middle. The whole variable domain, filled in from reference TRBV7-6 and TRBJ2-1, reads GAGVSQSPRYKVTKRGQDVALRCDPISGHVSLYWYRQALGQGPEFLTYFNYEAQQDKSGLPNDRFSAERPEGSISTLTIQRTEQRDSAMYRCASSPTQGRRGYNEQFFGPGTRLTVL.

The chain joins TRBV7-6 to TRBJ1-1, with D unclear. V dropped 2 bases and J dropped 2 bases, with 6 bases sitting between them. Germline V gives CDR1 SGHVS, CDR2 FNYEAQ. The CDR3 covers 13 residues. CDR3: CASSLWENTEAFF. The CDR3 DNA is TGTGCCAGCAGCTTATGGGAAAACACTGAAGCTTTCTTT. The entire variable domain, with the rest obtained from reference TRBV7-6 and TRBJ1-1, is as follows: GAGVSQSPRYKVTKRGQDVALRCDPISGHVSLYWYRQALGQGPEFLTYFNYEAQQDKSGLPNDRFSAERPEGSISTLTIQRTEQRDSAMYRCASSLWENTEAFFGQGTRLTVV.

This chain uses TRBV28 with TRBJ2-3, with 7 bases fitting TRBD2. Unmatched junction bases numbered 3, after V lost 5 bases and J lost 1 base. Germline V gene data show CDR1 as MDHEN and CDR2 as SYDVKM. The CDR3 runs to 14 residues. This CDR3 reads CASSPRGGTDTQYF. The CDR3 coding sequence is TGTGCCAGCAGTCCCCGGGGGGGCACAGATACGCAGTATTTT. Using reference TRBV28 and TRBJ2-3 for the parts outside the CDR3, the full variable domain is DVKVTQSSRYLVKRTGEKVFLECVQDMDHENMFWYRQDPGLGLRLIYFSYDVKMKEKGDIPEGYSVSREKKERFSLILESASTNQTSMYLCASSPRGGTDTQYFGPGTRLTVL.

The chain has TRBV30 and TRBJ1-5; no reliable D call. Between the trimmed V and J ends, which lost 3 bases and 0 bases, there was a span of 6 bases. The CDR3 spans 13 residues. The germline CDR1 and CDR2 sequences are GTSNPN and SVGIG (reference sequence). CDR3 sequence (DNA): TGTGCCTGGAGCGAAAATAGCAATCAGCCCCAGCATTTT. It specifies CAWSENSNQPQHF. The variable domain in full, completed from reference TRBV30 and TRBJ1-5, reads SQTIHQWPATLVQPVGSPLSLECTVEGTSNPNLYWYRQAAGRGLQLLFYSVGIGQISSEVPQNLSASRPQDRQFILSSKKLLLSDSGFYLCAWSENSNQPQHFGDGTRLSIL.

This rearrangement joins TRBV6-5 to TRBJ1-2; D is unresolved. The V end was cut by 6 bases, the J end by 2 bases, with 7 bases between. This CDR3 spans 12 amino acids. The germline V gene has CDR1 MNHEY and CDR2 SVGAGI. CDR3 protein: CASRRRNYGYTF. The DNA of the CDR3 is TGTGCCAGCAGACGACGGAACTATGGCTACACCTTC.

The V call is TRBV5-1, the J call TRBJ2-7; D gene unclear. CDR1 SGHRS and CDR2 YFSETQ come from the germline V gene. The germline V and J ends were trimmed by 7 bases and 6 bases, with 11 bases remaining between them. This CDR3 has 11 amino acids. The CDR3 nucleotides read TGCGCCAGCTCCCAAGCCGGCGAGCAGTACTTC. Its protein product is CASSQAGEQYF.

This clone appeared a few times. The V call is TRBV6-1, the J call TRBJ1-4; D is unclear. CDR1 is MNHNS, CDR2 SASEGT, per germline. Trimming shortened V by 3 bases and J by 14 bases, and 10 bases separated the two germline ends. There are 11 residues in the CDR3. CDR3 bases: TGTGCCAGCAGTGAGGGTCCGAAGCTGTTTTTT. This encodes CASSEGPKLFF.

This clone appeared a single time. The chain recombines TRBV5-1 with TRBJ2-1, with 8 bases matching TRBD1. From germline, CDR1 is SGHRS and CDR2 YFSETQ. The CDR3 consists of 13 residues. Trimming removed 4 bases from V and 7 bases from J; junction bases left unmatched: 4. The CDR3 coding sequence is TGCGCCAGCAGCCTGGACAGGGAGAATGAGCAGTTCTTC. It yields the protein CASSLDRENEQFF.

The chain couples TRBV19 to TRBJ2-1, with D tentatively TRBD2 (6 bases). CDR3 length: 16 amino acids. Germline V CDR1 and CDR2: LNHDA, SQIVND (reference sequence). V was pared by 5 bases and J by 3 bases, with 17 bases between. The CDR3 coding sequence is TGTGCCAGTAGTGGGGCCTGGACTACCCGCTACAATGAGCAGTTCTTC. This translates into CASSGAWTTRYNEQFF.

Here the CDR3 reads CASIRGAGNEQFF. In nucleotides, the CDR3 is TGTGCCAGCATCCGGGGGGCCGGGAATGAGCAGTTCTTC. V usage is TRBV7-9 and J usage is TRBJ2-1; TRBD2 might be the D (7 bases). The CDR3 has 13 residues. Trimming cost V 7 bases and J 7 bases, with 14 bases left between them. Germline V gene lookup returns CDR1 SEHNR and CDR2 FQNEAQ (reference sequence). Full variable domain (missing parts from reference TRBV7-9 and TRBJ2-1): DTGVSQNPRHKITKRGQNVTFRCDPISEHNRLYWYRQTLGQGPEFLTYFQNEAQLEKSRLLSDRFSAERPKGSFSTLEIQRTEQGDSAMYLCASIRGAGNEQFFGPGTRLTVL.

This sequence joins TRBV2 and TRBJ1-2; D may be TRBD1 (5 bases). Trimming left V 5 bases short and J 0 bases short, with 13 bases between. Germline V lookup: CDR1 SNHLY, CDR2 FYNNEI. The CDR3 has 15 residues. The CDR3 bases are TGTGCCAGCAGTTTGGAGGGGCCCCCTAACTATGGCTACACCTTC. It is translated as CASSLEGPPNYGYTF.

This clone was counted between two and nine times. The chain links TRBV29-1 to TRBJ1-2, with 8 bases that match TRBD1. Trimming cost V 4 bases and J 2 bases; bases outside gene matches: 3. This CDR3 is built from 13 residues. Germline V gene lookup returns CDR1 SQVTM and CDR2 ANQGSEA. The CDR3 sequence is CSVGTGMNYGYTF. The CDR3 DNA reads TGCAGCGTTGGGACAGGGATGAACTATGGCTACACCTTC.

The chain joins TRBV6-1 to TRBJ2-1; no clear D gene. Germline CDR1 MNHNS, CDR2 SASEGT. The CDR3 length is 11 residues. The V gene lost 0 bases and the J gene lost 9 bases, with 3 bases spanning the gap. CDR3 region: CASSEAGEQFF. Here the CDR3 DNA reads TGTGCCAGCAGTGAAGCAGGTGAGCAGTTCTTC.

The chain is built from TRBV7-6 and TRBJ2-1, with a tentative D call TRBD2 (6 bases). Trimming took off 2 bases at V and 6 bases at J, with 11 bases between the two ends. Germline V gene lookup returns CDR1 SGHVS and CDR2 FNYEAQ. This CDR3 is built from 14 residues. The CDR3 DNA follows: TGTGCCAGCAGCTTATCCGGGAGAGCCAATGAGCAGTTCTTC. It specifies CASSLSGRANEQFF. Full variable domain (rest looked up from reference TRBV7-6 and TRBJ2-1): GAGVSQSPRYKVTKRGQDVALRCDPISGHVSLYWYRQALGQGPEFLTYFNYEAQQDKSGLPNDRFSAERPEGSISTLTIQRTEQRDSAMYRCASSLSGRANEQFFGPGTRLTVL.